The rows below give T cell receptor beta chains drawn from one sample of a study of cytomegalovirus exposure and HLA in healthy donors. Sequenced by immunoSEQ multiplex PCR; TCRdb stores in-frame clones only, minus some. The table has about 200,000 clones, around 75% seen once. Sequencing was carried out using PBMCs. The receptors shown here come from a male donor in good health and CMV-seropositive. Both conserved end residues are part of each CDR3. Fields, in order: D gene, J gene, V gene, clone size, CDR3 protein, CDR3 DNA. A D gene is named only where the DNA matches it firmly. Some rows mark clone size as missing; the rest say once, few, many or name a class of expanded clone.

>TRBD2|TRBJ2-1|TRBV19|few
CASSPGLVIGEQFF
TGTGCCAGTAGTCCGGGACTAGTTATCGGGGAGCAGTTCTTC
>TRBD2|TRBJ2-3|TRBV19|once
CASNPTSGIVDTQYF
TGTGCCAGTAACCCCACTAGCGGGATAGTCGATACGCAGTATTTT
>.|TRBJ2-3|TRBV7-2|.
CASSSGLAGAGTDTQYF
TGTGCCAGCAGCTCGGGCCTGGCGGGGGCCGGCACAGATACGCAGTATTTT
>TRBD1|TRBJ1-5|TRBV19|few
CASSKRQGDQPQHF
TGTGCCAGTAGTAAGCGACAGGGCGATCAGCCCCAGCATTTT
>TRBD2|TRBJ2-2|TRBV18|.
CASSQLAGENTGELFF
TGTGCCAGCTCACAACTAGCGGGAGAGAACACCGGGGAGCTGTTTTTT
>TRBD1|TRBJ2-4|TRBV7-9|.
CASSLGQGANIQYF
TGTGCCAGCAGCTTAGGACAGGGAGCGAACATTCAGTACTTC
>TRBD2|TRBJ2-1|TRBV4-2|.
CASSQVGLAGNEQFF
TGTGCCAGCAGCCAAGTCGGGCTAGCGGGGAATGAGCAGTTCTTC
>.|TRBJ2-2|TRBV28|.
CASSSGQNTGELFF
TGTGCCAGCAGTTCGGGACAGAACACCGGGGAGCTGTTTTTT
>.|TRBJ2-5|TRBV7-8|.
CASEARMEETQYF
TGTGCCAGCGAGGCACGGATGGAGGAGACCCAGTACTTC
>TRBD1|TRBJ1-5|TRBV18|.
CASSLRQGRGNQPQHF
TGTGCCAGCTCACTACGACAGGGTCGGGGCAATCAGCCCCAGCATTTT
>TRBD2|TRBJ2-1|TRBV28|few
CASILSGSSYNEQFF
TGTGCCAGCATCCTTAGCGGGAGCTCCTACAATGAGCAGTTCTTC
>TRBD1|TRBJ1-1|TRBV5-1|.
CATSQDRANTEAFF
TGCGCCACCTCACAGGACAGGGCAAACACTGAAGCTTTCTTT
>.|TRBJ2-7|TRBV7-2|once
CASSLVAGASYEQYF
TGTGCCAGCAGCTTAGTGGCAGGGGCCTCCTACGAGCAGTACTTC
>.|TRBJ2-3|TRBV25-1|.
CASSEHLGGTQYF
TGTGCCAGCAGTGAGCATTTGGGGGGTACGCAGTATTTT
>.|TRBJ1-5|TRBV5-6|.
CASSLAGRSNQPQHF
TGTGCCAGCAGCTTGGCTGGGAGGAGCAATCAGCCCCAGCATTTT
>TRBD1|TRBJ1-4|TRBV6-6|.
CASSFRGDNEKLFF
TGTGCCAGCAGTTTCAGGGGGGATAATGAAAAACTGTTTTTT
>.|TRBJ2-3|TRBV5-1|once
CASSLTGLNTDTQYF
TGCGCCAGCAGCTTAACGGGACTCAACACAGATACGCAGTATTTT
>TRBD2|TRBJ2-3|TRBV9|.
CASSVVSAGGTDTQYF
TGTGCCAGCAGCGTAGTGTCTGCGGGGGGCACAGATACGCAGTATTTT
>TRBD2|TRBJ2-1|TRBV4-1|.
CASSQGRTSGYNEQFF
TGCGCCAGCAGCCAAGGCAGGACTAGCGGTTACAATGAGCAGTTCTTC